This T cell receptor beta chain stems from a study of cytomegalovirus exposure and HLA in healthy donors. Study observations and caveats: According to an earlier analysis, most TCR beta V segments yielded productive rearrangements about 87% or about 30% of the time.

The length of the CDR3 is 13 residues. CDR1 is WNHNN, CDR2 SYGVQD, per germline (reference sequence). V gave up 0 bases and J gave up 4 bases, with 6 bases separating them. Use of 60 Vbeta and 13 Jbeta primers characterized the PCR. The assay was immunoSEQ multiplex PCR, and TCRdb's table has in-frame clones only and misses some. Among more than 250,000 clones listed, approximately 90% were seen once. A note on this clone: What it binds is not known.

This chain uses TRBV10-1 with TRBJ1-2; D possibly corresponds to TRBD1 (5 bases). Sequenced input: PBMCs. The sequence derives from a woman in her late teens or twenties in good health and CMV-seronegative. The CDR3 DNA follows: TGCGCCAGCAGTGAGTCGGGGGGCTATGGCTACACCTTC. This codes for CASSESGGYGYTF.